Here is one TCR beta chain with its context. Original processing methods: Reference gene primer amplification gave nucleated cell count estimates. Libraries were prepared by immunoSEQ multiplex PCR; TCRdb keeps only in-frame clonotypes and omits some of them. V, J and clone size are taken as reported in that table, and D and trimming were inferred from the DNA itself. Of tens of thousands of clones listed, more than 75% were seen once; the top ten hold approximately 12%. The sample comes from a study of blood T cell repertoires in COVID-19. Overall study context: Italy, Spain and the United States were the sources of the convalescent and acute COVID-19 samples. The analysed material was cDNA or gDNA that came from T cells, B-cell-depleted T cells, or PBMCs.

This sequence was found in a human donor in a cohort sampled during active COVID-19. Sequenced input: peripheral blood.

CDR3 protein: CASSKGRDVAKNIQYF. As DNA, the CDR3 is TGTGCCAGTAGCAAAGGGCGGGACGTAGCCAAAAACATTCAGTACTTC. The rearrangement joins TRBV19 to TRBJ2-4; a possible D gene is TRBD2 (6 bases). Germline V gives CDR1 LNHDA, CDR2 SQIVND (reference sequence). V was clipped by 6 bases and J by 0 bases, with 15 bases between them. The CDR3 runs 16 residues.